This T cell receptor (beta chain) was found in a study of T cell repertoires in cytomegalovirus infection. Turning to the study itself: From public TCR beta signatures came an indication of both CMV infection and matching HLA type. Study findings and constraints: Clonotypes of TCR beta that were HLA-C-restricted and CMV-specific dominated the ex vivo response. Frequencies of public TCR beta families were cumulated, and this identified carriers of CMV plus the relevant HLA.

One entry per CDR3 protein, called by TCRdb with MiXCR from the reads. The sample consists of about 130,000 distinct CDR3 sequences, about 24% of them appearing once. At least ten counts were recorded for this clonotype. What it recognizes is unknown. The sequence was collected from a human donor in good health (CMV status not recorded). Some clones in this sample may be carry-over from other donors' samples. The sample taken for sequencing was PBMCs, sequenced either directly or after in vitro stimulation (not recorded which).

The CDR3 sequence is CASSAASGANTGELFF. The CDR3 DNA is TGTGCCAGCAGTGCGGCTAGCGGGGCCAACACCGGGGAGCTGTTTTTT. The chain combines TRBV6-1 with TRBJ2-2, with 9 bases identical to TRBD2. CDR1 is MNHNS, CDR2 SASEGT, per germline. The CDR3 is made up of 16 amino acids. With 4 bases clipped from V and 2 bases from J, the junction kept 5 bases outside the gene matches.